Below, 8 T cell receptor beta chains from the same sample are listed, as sequenced in a study of lymphopenia after photon versus proton radiotherapy. The assay was immunoSEQ multiplex PCR, and TCRdb's table has in-frame clones only and misses some. Altogether roughly 49,000 clones are present, under 95% being singletons, with the ten largest covering more than 15%. The sequenced sample was peripheral blood, obtained from a patient treated with photon-based radiotherapy. Source of these receptors: a woman between 35 and 50 years old with cholangiocarcinoma.

The V gene is TRBV10-1, the J gene TRBJ1-1; D is uncertain. CDR1 WNHNN and CDR2 SYGVQD come from the germline V gene (reference sequence). V dropped 6 bases and J dropped 3 bases, with 14 bases sitting between them. The CDR3 loop spans 14 amino acids. The CDR3 DNA reads TGCGCCAGCAGGCTATACCGGACGGACACTGAAGCTTTCTTT. It is translated as CASRLYRTDTEAFF.

V gene TRBV5-1 combines with J gene TRBJ1-2; 7 bases are shared with TRBD1. J was trimmed by 5 bases and V by 4 bases; bases with no gene match: 5. The CDR3 loop spans 13 amino acids. Germline CDR1 SGHRS, CDR2 YFSETQ. The CDR3 DNA sequence: TGCGCCAGCAGCGACAGGGCCCTTTATGGCTACACCTTC. This codes for CASSDRALYGYTF. Full variable domain (outside the CDR3, taken from reference TRBV5-1 and TRBJ1-2): KAGVTQTPRYLIKTRGQQVTLSCSPISGHRSVSWYQQTPGQGLQFLFEYFSETQRNKGNFPGRFSGRQFSNSRSEMNVSTLELGDSALYLCASSDRALYGYTFGSGTRLTVV.

This chain connects TRBV7-9 to TRBJ1-1; possible D gene TRBD1, 5 bases. The V end lost 5 bases, the J end lost 6 bases, and 19 bases lay between the germline ends. Per the germline V gene, CDR1 is SEHNR and CDR2 is FQNEAQ (reference sequence). This CDR3 has 15 residues. In DNA form, the CDR3 reads TGTGCCAGCAGCCTAAACCCCGCCCCCAGGGCTGAAGCTTTCTTT. Amino acid sequence: CASSLNPAPRAEAFF.

The rearrangement uses TRBV5-4 and TRBJ2-3; 8 nucleotides agree with TRBD2. Per the germline V gene, CDR1 is SGHNT and CDR2 is YYREEE (reference sequence). With 7 bases clipped from V and 3 bases from J, the junction kept 10 bases outside the gene matches. The CDR3 length is 15 residues. CDR3 in DNA: TGTGCCAGCTGGAGCGGGGGAACTCGTACAGATACGCAGTATTTT. This codes for CASWSGGTRTDTQYF.

This chain links TRBV1 with TRBJ2-7; the table's D call, TRBD2, has no DNA check behind it. TRBV1 is assigned pseudogene status. This CDR3 comprises 14 residues. The CDR3 DNA reads as TGCACCAGCAGCCAAGGGCGGGATTTCTACGAGCAGTACTTC. Translating it yields CTSSQGRDFYEQYF.

The rearrangement uses TRBV5-6 and TRBJ2-3; 9 positions match TRBD1. V dropped 2 bases and J dropped 5; count of bases not matched to a gene: 9. The CDR3 runs to 16 residues. Per germline, CDR1 SGHDT and CDR2 YYEEEE. The DNA for the CDR3 is TGTGCCAGCAGCTTAATAGGGACAGGGAACATAGATACGCAGTATTTT. Its protein product is CASSLIGTGNIDTQYF.

V gene TRBV30 combines with J gene TRBJ1-2; the D is unclear. Per germline, CDR1 GTSNPN and CDR2 SVGIG (reference sequence). V was trimmed by 8 bases and J by 4 bases, leaving 14 bases between them. The CDR3 sequence is 12 residues long. The CDR3 region has the DNA TGTGCCCAGTCTCAAACAAGCTATGGCTACACCTTC. This codes for CAQSQTSYGYTF.

This chain uses TRBV18 with TRBJ1-6; D is uncertain. Trimming removed 6 bases from V and 9 bases from J, with 18 bases in between. The CDR3 is 15 residues long. Germline-derived CDR1 and CDR2 are KGHSH and LQKENI. The CDR3 region is CASSPGLGRSSPLHF. The CDR3 bases are TGTGCCAGCTCTCCGGGCCTGGGGAGGAGTTCACCCCTCCACTTT.